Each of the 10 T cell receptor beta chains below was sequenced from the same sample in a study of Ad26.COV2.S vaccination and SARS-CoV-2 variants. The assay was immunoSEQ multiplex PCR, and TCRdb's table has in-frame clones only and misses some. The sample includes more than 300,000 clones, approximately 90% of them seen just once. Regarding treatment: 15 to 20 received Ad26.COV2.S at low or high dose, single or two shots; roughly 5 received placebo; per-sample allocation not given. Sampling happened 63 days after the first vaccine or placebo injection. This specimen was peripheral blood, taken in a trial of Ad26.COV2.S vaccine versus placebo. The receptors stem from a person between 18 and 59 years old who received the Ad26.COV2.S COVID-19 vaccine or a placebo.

CDR3 DNA: TGTGCCAGTAGTGGTTATTTGAGAGAGACCCAGTACTTC. Translated: CASSGYLRETQYF. The rearrangement uses TRBV19 and TRBJ2-5; D unclear. V was shortened by 5 bases and J by 4 bases, with 11 bases between the two germline ends. The CDR3 runs 13 residues. Germline lookup yields CDR1 LNHDA and CDR2 SQIVND (reference sequence).

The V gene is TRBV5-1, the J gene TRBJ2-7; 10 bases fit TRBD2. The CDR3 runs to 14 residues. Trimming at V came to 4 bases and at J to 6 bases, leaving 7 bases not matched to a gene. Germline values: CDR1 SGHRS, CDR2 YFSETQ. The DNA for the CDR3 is TGCGCCAGCAGCCCCGGACTAGCGGTCTCCGAGCAGTACTTC. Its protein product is CASSPGLAVSEQYF.

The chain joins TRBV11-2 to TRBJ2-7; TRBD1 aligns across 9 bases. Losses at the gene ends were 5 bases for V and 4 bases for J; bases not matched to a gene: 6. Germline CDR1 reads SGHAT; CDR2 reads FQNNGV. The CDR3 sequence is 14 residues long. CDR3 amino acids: CASSLDRGTYEQYF. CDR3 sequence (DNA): TGTGCCAGCAGCCTTGACAGGGGGACGTACGAGCAGTACTTC.

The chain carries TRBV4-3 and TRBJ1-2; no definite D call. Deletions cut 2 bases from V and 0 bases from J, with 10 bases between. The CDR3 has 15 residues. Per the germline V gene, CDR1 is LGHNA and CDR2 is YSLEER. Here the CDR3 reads CASSQSVLANYGYTF. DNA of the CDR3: TGCGCCAGCAGCCAATCAGTTCTCGCTAACTATGGCTACACCTTC.

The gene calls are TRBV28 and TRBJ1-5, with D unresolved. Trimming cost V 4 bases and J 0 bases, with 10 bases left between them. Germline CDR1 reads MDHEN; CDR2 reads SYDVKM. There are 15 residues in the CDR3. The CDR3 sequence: CASSSPSYSNQPQHF. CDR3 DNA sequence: TGTGCCAGCAGTTCCCCTTCTTATAGCAATCAGCCCCAGCATTTT.

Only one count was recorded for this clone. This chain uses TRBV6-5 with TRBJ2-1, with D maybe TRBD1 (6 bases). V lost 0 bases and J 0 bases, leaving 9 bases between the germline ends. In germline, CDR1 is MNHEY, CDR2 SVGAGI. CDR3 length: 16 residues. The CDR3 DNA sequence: TGTGCCAGCAGTTACTCGCAGGGGAGCTCCTACAATGAGCAGTTCTTC. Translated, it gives CASSYSQGSSYNEQFF.

The CDR3 coding sequence is TGTGCCAGTATAGGGTTGAACACTGAAGCTTTCTTT. Its protein product is CASIGLNTEAFF. This chain links TRBV19 with TRBJ1-1; D uncertain. The CDR3 sequence is 12 residues long. Trimming took off 7 bases at V and 0 bases at J, with 6 bases between the two ends. Germline CDR1 LNHDA, CDR2 SQIVND (reference sequence).

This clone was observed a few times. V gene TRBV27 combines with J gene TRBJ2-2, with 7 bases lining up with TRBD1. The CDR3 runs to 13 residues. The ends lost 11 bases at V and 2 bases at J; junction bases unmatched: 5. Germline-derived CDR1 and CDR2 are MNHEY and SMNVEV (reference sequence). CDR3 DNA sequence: TGTGCCGCTGGGACAGCAAACACCGGGGAGCTGTTTTTT. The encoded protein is CAAGTANTGELFF.

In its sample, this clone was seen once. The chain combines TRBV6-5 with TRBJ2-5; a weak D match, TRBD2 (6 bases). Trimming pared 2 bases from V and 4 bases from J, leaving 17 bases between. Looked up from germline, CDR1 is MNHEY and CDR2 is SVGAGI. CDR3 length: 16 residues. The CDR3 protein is CASSYQGSLGGETQYF. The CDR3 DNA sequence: TGTGCCAGCAGTTACCAGGGCTCCCTGGGGGGAGAGACCCAGTACTTC.

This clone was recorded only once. The CDR3 DNA reads TGTGCCAGCAGACCCGACAGAAGCAATCAGCCCCAGCATTTT. Amino acid sequence: CASRPDRSNQPQHF. The rearrangement links TRBV6-5 to TRBJ1-5; the D gene is possibly TRBD1 (5 bases). From germline, CDR1 is MNHEY and CDR2 SVGAGI. V was pared by 6 bases and J by 1 base, with 10 bases between. This CDR3 is 14 amino acids long.